Sequencing of this TCR beta chain was carried out in a study of cytomegalovirus exposure and HLA in healthy donors. Points from the study as a whole: Cytomegalovirus association was assigned to about 180 TCR beta chains. Specificity for CMV antigens was confirmed in vitro for a few of the CMV-associated chains.

On this clone itself: Its antigen remains unidentified.

The PCR had 60 Vbeta and 13 Jbeta primers. Method: immunoSEQ multiplex PCR; TCRdb's copy keeps in-frame clones and lacks some. The sample contains 150,000 to 200,000 clones, roughly 73% of which appear only once. Germline values: CDR1 SEHNR, CDR2 FQNEAQ (reference sequence). Trimming pared 4 bases from V and 6 bases from J, leaving 21 bases between. The CDR3 totals 16 residues. This chain uses TRBV7-9 with TRBJ1-2; D perhaps matches TRBD1 (6 bases). The TCR comes from a female donor in good health and CMV-seronegative. Sequencing was performed on PBMCs. DNA for the CDR3: TGTGCCAGCAGCTCGGAGTTTGGGGGCTCGGAAAATGGCTACACCTTC. Amino acid sequence: CASSSEFGGSENGYTF.